The 10 T cell receptor beta chains below come from one sample, sequenced in a study of cytomegalovirus exposure and HLA in healthy donors (dated by TCRdb to about 2017). The library was produced with the immunoSEQ multiplex PCR assay. For the multiplex PCR, a mixture combining 60 forward primers for TCR Vbeta segments and 13 reverse primers for TCR Jbeta segments was used. TCRdb stores this immuneACCESS table with in-frame sequences only. Part of the clones is absent; in the studies checked, under half of the shortfall reflects unresolved V genes, and no reason is known for the rest. The sample table shows 150,000 to 250,000 clones, and roughly four fifths are seen once. 5.5% to 7% of the sample lies in the top ten. What was sequenced was PBMCs. The receptors shown here come from a woman between 50 and 59 years old in good health and CMV-seropositive.

The chain joins TRBV5-1 to TRBJ2-1; no clear D gene. Trimming stripped 4 bases from V and 0 bases from J, with 14 bases between. The CDR3 consists of 16 residues. The germline V gene encodes CDR1 SGHRS and CDR2 YFSETQ. The CDR3 DNA follows: TGCGCCAGCAGCGCAATAACTCGGAGCTCCTACAATGAGCAGTTCTTC. It translates to CASSAITRSSYNEQFF.

This rearrangement joins TRBV29-1 to TRBJ2-7; tentative D call: TRBD1 (5 bases). This CDR3 region has 13 residues. Per the germline V gene, CDR1 is SQVTM and CDR2 is ANQGSEA. With 4 bases removed from V and 0 bases from J, the gap between germline ends came to 10 bases. CDR3 residues: CSVGLDNSYEQYF. CDR3 nucleotide sequence: TGCAGCGTTGGACTGGACAACTCCTACGAGCAGTACTTC.

The CDR3 DNA follows: TGTGCCAGCAGTCGACAGGGGCAGGTGGAGACCCAGTACTTC. Encoded protein: CASSRQGQVETQYF. The chain recombines TRBV7-2 with TRBJ2-5, with TRBD1 identical over 8 bases. The length of the CDR3 is 14 residues. Germline CDR1 SGHTA, CDR2 FQGNSA. The V and J ends lost 6 bases and 5 bases, in that order; junction bases with no gene match: 8.

Written as DNA, the CDR3 is TGTGCCAGTAGGCCTAGCGGGGGACAAGAGACCCAGTACTTC. This gives the protein CASRPSGGQETQYF. The V call is TRBV19, the J call TRBJ2-5, with 10 positions matching TRBD2. The CDR3 totals 14 residues. V trimming: 6 bases; J trimming: 2 bases; junction bases outside the gene matches: 3. Germline V lookup: CDR1 LNHDA, CDR2 SQIVND (reference sequence).

V is TRBV2 and J is TRBJ2-7, with 8 bases identical to TRBD2. The CDR3 runs to 16 residues. Germline values: CDR1 SNHLY, CDR2 FYNNEI. V shed 4 bases, J shed 7 bases, and the junction held 15 bases outside the gene matches. The CDR3 here is CASSGLSGAGDREQYF. The CDR3 DNA is TGTGCCAGCAGTGGCCTTTCGGGAGCGGGAGATCGGGAGCAGTACTTC.

The chain uses TRBV7-9 and TRBJ2-1; D is perhaps TRBD2 (6 bases). The length of the CDR3 is 15 residues. Trimming stripped 5 bases from V and 2 bases from J, with 13 bases between. CDR1 and CDR2 (germline): SEHNR, FQNEAQ (reference sequence). CDR3 region: CASSPRGAAYNEQFF. For the CDR3, the DNA is TGTGCCAGCAGCCCGCGGGGAGCAGCCTACAATGAGCAGTTCTTC.

The rearrangement uses TRBV5-4 and TRBJ1-2, with D possibly being TRBD1 (5 bases). Germline V CDR1 and CDR2: SGHNT, YYREEE (reference sequence). This CDR3 contains 12 residues. V was pared by 6 bases and J by 6 bases, with 12 bases between. The CDR3 loop reads CASNRGGHGYTF. The CDR3 region has the DNA TGTGCCAGCAACCGGGGGGGACATGGCTACACCTTC.

The chain combines TRBV5-1 with TRBJ2-5; D may be TRBD1 (6 bases). There are 14 residues in the CDR3. Trimming removed 2 bases at V and 1 base at J, with 9 bases between. The germline CDR1 and CDR2 sequences are SGHRS and YFSETQ. Written as DNA, the CDR3 is TGCGCCAGCAGCTTCGACAGGACCCAAGAGACCCAGTACTTC. Its translation: CASSFDRTQETQYF.

The rearrangement links TRBV6-4 to TRBJ2-3; D is perhaps TRBD2 (6 bases). Germline V gene sequence: CDR1 MRHNA, CDR2 SNTAGT. This CDR3 has 12 amino acids. The V gene lost 8 bases and the J gene lost 1 base, with 7 bases spanning the gap. The CDR3 sequence is CASPGGTDTQYF. CDR3 sequence (DNA): TGTGCCAGCCCGGGGGGCACAGATACGCAGTATTTT.

The V and J genes are TRBV29-1 and TRBJ1-5; the D gene is possibly TRBD1 (5 bases). V lost 6 bases, J lost 6 bases, and 15 bases lay in between. CDR3 size: 13 residues. Germline CDR1 and CDR2: SQVTM and ANQGSEA. The CDR3 region is CSVDAGQGQPQHF. The CDR3 coding sequence is TGCAGCGTGGACGCAGGGCAAGGTCAGCCCCAGCATTTT.